The 19 T cell receptor beta chains below all came from one sample that was sequenced in a study of shared clonotypes between healthy human individuals. This table comes from immunoSEQ multiplex PCR, and its TCRdb copy is limited to in-frame clones, with some not included. The table has around 2.5 million clones, under 95% seen once. The sample consisted of naive CD4+ T cells from PBMCs. Subset defined: CD45RA+ positively selected. Receptor source: a man younger than 30 in good health. Some clones in this sample may be carry-over from other donors' samples.

The chain couples TRBV7-8 to TRBJ1-4; 7 positions match TRBD1. CDR3 size: 15 residues. From germline, CDR1 is SGHVS and CDR2 FQNEAQ. The junction had 7 bases not matched to a gene; V was cut back by 1 base and J by 8 bases. CDR3 nucleotide sequence: TGTGCCAGCAGCTTAGGGGTAGGGGGCGGCGAAAAACTGTTTTTT. Its translation: CASSLGVGGGEKLFF.

The CDR3 nucleotides are TGTGCCACTGGAAACAGGGTTATCTATGGCTACACCTTC. Its protein product is CATGNRVIYGYTF. The V and J genes are TRBV28 and TRBJ1-2; D is possibly TRBD1 (6 bases). Trimming removed 10 bases from V and 4 bases from J, with 16 bases in between. Germline V gene sequence: CDR1 MDHEN, CDR2 SYDVKM. The CDR3 has 13 amino acids.

As regards this clone: The sample holds other DNA sequences that translate to the same CDR3. The chain couples TRBV30 to TRBJ1-5, with D perhaps matching TRBD1 (5 bases). V gave up 1 base and J gave up 4 bases, with 8 bases separating them. CDR1 is GTSNPN and CDR2 is SVGIG in the germline V gene (reference sequence). This CDR3 region has 13 residues. Here the CDR3 reads CAWSARGNQPQHF. The CDR3, as DNA: TGTGCCTGGAGTGCAAGGGGAAATCAGCCCCAGCATTTT.

The chain couples TRBV29-1 to TRBJ1-1; TRBD1 matches at 7 bases. CDR1 and CDR2 (germline): SQVTM, ANQGSEA. V lost 7 bases, J lost 5 bases, and 10 bases stayed unmatched. The CDR3 totals 13 residues. The CDR3 DNA sequence: TGCAGCGCCCAACAGGGGATGGGGACTGAAGCTTTCTTT. It codes for CSAQQGMGTEAFF.

CDR3: CASSKVSDTQYF. The CDR3 DNA sequence: TGTGCCAGCAGCAAGGTGTCCGATACGCAGTATTTT. The chain employs TRBV7-2 and TRBJ2-3; D remains ambiguous. The CDR3 covers 12 residues. Germline V lookup: CDR1 SGHTA, CDR2 FQGNSA. V was trimmed by 5 bases and J by 6 bases, leaving 9 bases between them.

The chain links TRBV7-2 to TRBJ2-7, with D unresolved. The CDR3 contains 12 residues. Trimming cost V 5 bases and J 7 bases, with 12 bases left between them. Germline V gene data show CDR1 as SGHTA and CDR2 as FQGNSA. The CDR3 here is CASSPQRQEQYF. The CDR3 bases are TGTGCCAGCAGCCCTCAAAGACAAGAGCAGTACTTC.

The chain is built from TRBV19 and TRBJ2-7, with D tentatively TRBD2 (6 bases). V lost 4 bases and J 3 bases, leaving 13 bases between the germline ends. The germline V gene encodes CDR1 LNHDA and CDR2 SQIVND (reference sequence). The CDR3 is 14 residues long. As DNA, the CDR3 is TGTGCCAGTAGTACTCCAGCGGAGGGCTACGAGCAGTACTTC. Amino acids: CASSTPAEGYEQYF.

The chain carries TRBV7-9 and TRBJ2-5; 13 bases are shared with TRBD2. The CDR3 totals 18 residues. The trim removed 5 bases at V and 4 bases at J, leaving 13 bases unmatched. Germline V lookup: CDR1 SEHNR, CDR2 FQNEAQ (reference sequence). CDR3 bases: TGTGCCAGCAGCCCCACCGGGACTAGCGGGATCAGGAGAGAGACCCAGTACTTC. Amino acid sequence: CASSPTGTSGIRRETQYF.

This clone occurred once. The chain is built from TRBV18 and TRBJ2-7; D possibly uses TRBD1 or TRBD2 (6 bases each). Trimming cost V 3 bases and J 8 bases, with 11 bases left between them. The CDR3 extends over 12 amino acids. The germline V gene encodes CDR1 KGHSH and CDR2 LQKENI. The CDR3 DNA reads as TGTGCCAGCTCACCGATGGGGGGCCAGCAGTACTTC. Encoded protein: CASSPMGGQQYF.

The chain employs TRBV28 and TRBJ1-6; D gene ambiguous. V was cut by 5 bases and J by 10 bases, with 6 bases left in between. Germline values: CDR1 MDHEN, CDR2 SYDVKM. This CDR3 is built from 11 residues. The CDR3 region has the DNA TGTGCCAGCAGTGGGCGGTCACCCCTCCACTTT. Translation: CASSGRSPLHF.

This chain joins TRBV6-1 and TRBJ1-2; a possible D gene is TRBD1 (5 bases). Germline CDR1 reads MNHNS; CDR2 reads SASEGT. The CDR3 runs 14 residues. Trimming removed 10 bases from V and 4 bases from J, with 19 bases in between. The CDR3 region has the DNA TGTGCCACCAGGCGGCTTCAGGGTTTCTATGGCTACACCTTC. Translating gives CATRRLQGFYGYTF.

The chain has TRBV7-2 and TRBJ2-1, with D possibly TRBD2 on 5 matching bases. This CDR3 has 14 amino acids. Germline V gene data show CDR1 as SGHTA and CDR2 as FQGNSA. Trimming left V 5 bases short and J 7 bases short, with 15 bases between. The CDR3 nucleotides are TGTGCCAGCAGCGGCTTGGAGGTGCTGAATGAGCAGTTCTTC. It codes for CASSGLEVLNEQFF.

This clone was detected once. The V gene is TRBV19, the J gene TRBJ1-5, with 7 bases identical to TRBD1. V was pared by 7 bases and J by 7 bases, with 10 bases of the junction left unmatched. Germline lookup yields CDR1 LNHDA and CDR2 SQIVND (reference sequence). This CDR3 has 14 residues. CDR3 coding DNA: TGTGCCAGTACCGCCGACAGGGTGAACCAGCCCCAGCATTTT. The encoded protein is CASTADRVNQPQHF.

The rearrangement uses TRBV9 and TRBJ1-4; D is uncertain. V dropped 4 bases and J dropped 0 bases, with 13 bases sitting between them. From germline, CDR1 is SGDLS and CDR2 YYNGEE. The CDR3 is made up of 16 amino acids. CDR3 region: CASSPSGHTTNEKLFF. For the CDR3, the DNA is TGTGCCAGCAGCCCAAGCGGCCACACAACTAATGAAAAACTGTTTTTT.

J is TRBJ1-2 and V is TRBV19; the match to TRBD1 covers 7 bases. The CDR3 covers 14 residues. CDR1 and CDR2 from the germline V gene are LNHDA and SQIVND (reference sequence). V lost 10 bases to trimming and J lost 0 bases; unmatched junction nucleotides: 8. The CDR3 DNA is TGTGCCACCTCGGGACAGCTAACTAACTATGGCTACACCTTC. It is translated as CATSGQLTNYGYTF.

This clone came up once. This chain joins TRBV11-2 and TRBJ2-7; 10 bases map to TRBD1. J lost 5 bases, V lost 6 bases, and 7 bases had no gene match. Germline loops: CDR1 SGHAT, CDR2 FQNNGV. The CDR3 consists of 14 residues. The CDR3 reads CASSRDRGGDEQYF. CDR3 nucleotides: TGTGCCAGCAGTCGGGACAGGGGAGGAGACGAGCAGTACTTC.

The chain recombines TRBV19 with TRBJ2-5; D is ambiguous. Per the germline V gene, CDR1 is LNHDA and CDR2 is SQIVND (reference sequence). This CDR3 contains 14 residues. With 4 bases removed from V and 4 bases from J, the gap between germline ends came to 13 bases. Here the CDR3 DNA reads TGTGCCAGTAGTAGTGGTGGCGTGAGAGAGACCCAGTACTTC. Translating gives CASSSGGVRETQYF.

This clone appeared once. The rearrangement links TRBV7-2 to TRBJ1-2; 9 positions match TRBD1. J gave up 8 bases and V 7 bases, and 11 bases lay outside the gene matches. Germline assignment: CDR1 SGHTA and CDR2 FQGNSA. This CDR3 spans 14 amino acids. CDR3 sequence reads: CASTTQGQGHGYTF. The CDR3 coding sequence is TGTGCCAGCACCACCCAAGGACAGGGGCACGGCTACACCTTC. The full variable domain, completed using reference TRBV7-2 and TRBJ1-2, is GAGVSQSPSNKVTEKGKDVELRCDPISGHTALYWYRQSLGQGLEFLIYFQGNSAPDKSGLPSDRFSAERTGGSVSTLTIQRTQQEDSAVYLCASTTQGQGHGYTFGSGTRLTVV.

J is TRBJ2-3 and V is TRBV29-1, with D tentatively TRBD2 (5 bases). The CDR3 has 10 residues. With 7 bases removed from V and 7 bases from J, the gap between germline ends came to 9 bases. CDR1 and CDR2 (germline): SQVTM, ANQGSEA. The CDR3 is CSGEGYTQYF. Here the CDR3 DNA reads TGCAGCGGCGAGGGCTATACGCAGTATTTT.